This T cell receptor (beta chain) originates from a study of spatial heterogeneity in lung cancer. In the study overall: The study consistently detected more beta-chain than alpha-chain sequences.

General study findings and limits: Ubiquitous expanded tumor TCRs were observed in blood more at resection than follow-up.

In TCRdb, the 5' RACE reads were re-called with MiXCR into one record per CDR3 protein. Seen here are around 10,000 distinct CDR3 sequences, over 3% observed once, and the top ten hold around 50%. The sample's time point: sample taken at primary tumor resection. Whole RNA, which was extracted from tumor, nontumor lung tissue or frozen PBMC, was sequenced without any cell sorting. CDR3 length equals 12 residues. CDR1 and CDR2 (germline): KGHDR, SFDVKD. The V gene lost 4 bases and the J gene lost 7 bases, with 9 bases spanning the gap. This clonotype was counted only a few times. Antigen: not known. Being off target in a library aimed at alpha chains, this beta chain has a size of little meaning.

The TCR was taken from a female donor with early-stage non-small cell lung cancer. The sequenced sample was PBMCs, obtained at surgery. The chain couples TRBV24-1 to TRBJ2-5; D possibly corresponds to TRBD2 (5 bases). CDR3 region: CATSDPRGTQYF. In DNA, the CDR3 is TGTGCCACCAGTGACCCACGGGGGACCCAGTACTTC.